The rows below give T cell receptor beta chains drawn from one sample of a study of CD8 T cells in ankylosing spondylitis. MiXCR, applied by TCRdb to the 5' RACE reads, yields one record per CDR3 protein. Among some 140,000 distinct CDR3 sequences, 6.5% to 8.5% were seen once, and the ten largest hold about 7.3%. Sequencing input: synovial fluid, either unsorted or a sorted T cell fraction (not recorded which). These TCRs come from a male donor with ankylosing spondylitis. Each CDR3 is given with its conserved first and last residue. A D gene is named only where the DNA matches it firmly. Where a row states a size, it is once, few, many or the class of an expanded clone; other rows omit it.

v_call	cdr3_length	clone_size	j_call	d_call	cdr3_nt	cdr3_aa
TRBV13	16	many	TRBJ2-1	TRBD2	TGTGCCAGCAGTTCACTAGCGGTGAGCTCCTACAATGAGCAGTTCTTC	CASSSLAVSSYNEQFF
TRBV7-2	15	-	TRBJ1-1	-	TGTGCCAGCAGCTTAGGATTAGACTTGAACACTGAAGCTTTCTTT	CASSLGLDLNTEAFF
TRBV20-1	16	few	TRBJ2-1	TRBD1	TGCAGTATATCCGGGACAGGGGGCTCTATTAACAATGAGCAGTTCTTC	CSISGTGGSINNEQFF
TRBV6-5	14	-	TRBJ1-1	-	TGTGCCAGCAGTTACCTAGGAGGAGGGGTTTGGGCTTTCTTT	CASSYLGGGVWAFF
TRBV7-6	14	few	TRBJ2-7	-	TGTGCCAGCAGCTCGGGGGCTAGCTATTACGAGCAGTACTTC	CASSSGASYYEQYF
TRBV29-1	13	few	TRBJ2-3	-	TGCAGCGCCCGACAGGCTAGCACAGATACGCAGTATTTT	CSARQASTDTQYF
TRBV10-3	14	once	TRBJ2-7	-	TGTGCCATCAGTGAAGGAGGGGGCAGGGACGAGCAGTACTTC	CAISEGGGRDEQYF
TRBV7-9	11	many	TRBJ2-3	-	TGTGCCAGCACTCAAGGCGATACGCAGTATTTT	CASTQGDTQYF
TRBV5-1	14	many	TRBJ1-6	-	TGCGCCAGCAGCTTGGGGGAATACGGGTCACCCCTCCACTTT	CASSLGEYGSPLHF
TRBV20-1	12	-	TRBJ2-5	-	TGCAGTGACCGATCAGGTGCGGAGACCCAGTACTTC	CSDRSGAETQYF
TRBV7-2	11	many	TRBJ2-3	-	TGTGCCAGCAGCAACACAGATACGCAGTATTTT	CASSNTDTQYF
TRBV11-2	16	few	TRBJ2-3	TRBD1	TGTGCCAGCAGCTTAGGCGACAGGGGATTCACAGATACGCAGTATTTT	CASSLGDRGFTDTQYF
TRBV29-1	14	many	TRBJ2-4	-	TGCAGCGTACTAGAAGGAGATAGTGGGGACATTCAGTACTTC	CSVLEGDSGDIQYF
TRBV5-5	15	many	TRBJ1-5	-	TGTGCCAGCAGCCACACTGCTAGCAGCAATCAGCCCCAGCATTTT	CASSHTASSNQPQHF
TRBV7-2	16	many	TRBJ2-5	TRBD1	TGTGCCAGCAGCTTAGGTTGGGGGACAGTCCAAGAGACCCAGTACTTC	CASSLGWGTVQETQYF
TRBV24-1	16	-	TRBJ2-1	TRBD2	TGTGCCACCAGTTCGCCTAGCGGGGCCTCCTACAATGAGCAGTTCTTC	CATSSPSGASYNEQFF
TRBV20-1	12	-	TRBJ2-7	TRBD2	TGCAGTGCTGGACTAGCGGGAGTTGAGCAGTACTTC	CSAGLAGVEQYF
TRBV6-2/TRBV6-3	14	many	TRBJ1-1	-	TGTGCCAGCAGTTACTCTGGGGTTATCACTGAAGCTTTCTTT	CASSYSGVITEAFF
TRBV5-1	15	many	TRBJ2-1	-	TGCGCCAGCAGCTTGGTGGGGGAGAGGTACAATGAGCAGTTCTTC	CASSLVGERYNEQFF
TRBV4-2	14	few	TRBJ2-3	TRBD1	TGTGCCAGCAGCCTCCGACAGGGTACAGATACGCAGTATTTT	CASSLRQGTDTQYF
TRBV27	16	few	TRBJ2-3	-	TGTGCCAGCAGCCCGGGGCCGGGCGGCACCACAGATACGCAGTATTTT	CASSPGPGGTTDTQYF
TRBV27	13	many	TRBJ1-2	-	TGTGCCAGCAGTTTGGGGATGCTGTATGGCTACACCTTC	CASSLGMLYGYTF
TRBV28	15	-	TRBJ1-5	TRBD1	TGTGCCAGCAGGGACAGGGGCCTTGACCGTCAGCCCCAGCATTTT	CASRDRGLDRQPQHF
TRBV4-1	16	many	TRBJ2-3	TRBD2	TGCGCCAGCAGCCATCGCGGTAGCGGGTACACAGATACGCAGTATTTT	CASSHRGSGYTDTQYF
TRBV7-2	15	many	TRBJ2-1	-	TGTGCCAGCAGCCCGCGACCCGGGACTTTCTATGAGCAGTTCTTC	CASSPRPGTFYEQFF
TRBV6-2/TRBV6-3	18	few	TRBJ2-5	TRBD2	TGTGCCAGCAGTCCCGGACTAGCGGGAGGCCTATTTCTAGAGACCCAGTACTTC	CASSPGLAGGLFLETQYF
TRBV11-2	11	many	TRBJ2-1	-	TGTGCCAGCAGCGACAACAATGAGCAGTTCTTC	CASSDNNEQFF
TRBV12-3/TRBV12-4	16	few	TRBJ2-7	-	TGTGCCAGCAGTTTGAGCCCCGGGACGGAAACCTACGAGCAGTACTTC	CASSLSPGTETYEQYF
TRBV2	18	many	TRBJ2-7	TRBD2	TGTGCCTTCAGTCCCCGAACTGGACTAGCGGGAGTCCGTTACGAGCAGTACTTC	CAFSPRTGLAGVRYEQYF
TRBV20-1	15	many	TRBJ2-3	TRBD2	TGCAGTGCTCCTTGGACTAGCGGAAGCACAGATACGCAGTATTTT	CSAPWTSGSTDTQYF
TRBV6-1	15	-	TRBJ1-4	TRBD1	TGTGCCAGCAGTGGTCGACAGGGTCTATGGGAAAAACTGTTTTTT	CASSGRQGLWEKLFF
TRBV20-1	15	-	TRBJ2-1	-	TGCAGTGCTAGAGATGGCCGGGGGCTAAGGAATGAGCAGTTCTTC	CSARDGRGLRNEQFF
TRBV20-1	13	-	TRBJ1-5	-	TGCAGTGCTAGTTCCTATAGCGATCAGCCCCAGCATTTT	CSASSYSDQPQHF
TRBV5-1	15	many	TRBJ2-7	TRBD1	TGCGCCAGCAGCTTGGCGGGACAGGGGAAGGACGAGCAGTACTTC	CASSLAGQGKDEQYF
TRBV12-3/TRBV12-4	13	-	TRBJ2-3	-	TGTGCCAGCAGTTTAGTCCAAACAGATACGCAGTATTTT	CASSLVQTDTQYF
TRBV28	12	-	TRBJ1-6	-	TGTGCCAGCAGACTATATGGTTCACCCCTCCACTTT	CASRLYGSPLHF
TRBV2	13	many	TRBJ2-2	TRBD1	TGTGCCAGTAGACAGGGGGCCACCGGGGAGCTGTTTTTT	CASRQGATGELFF
TRBV10-2	14	few	TRBJ1-1	TRBD1	TGCGCCAGCAGTGCGCAACAGGGGGCGACTGAAGCTTTCTTT	CASSAQQGATEAFF
TRBV7-2	14	many	TRBJ1-3	TRBD1	TGTGCCAGCAGCCTGGACAGGGTAGAAAACACCATATATTTT	CASSLDRVENTIYF
TRBV6-1	15	few	TRBJ1-1	TRBD1	TGTGCCAGCAGTGAAGTCGGACAGGGGGTCACTGAAGCTTTCTTT	CASSEVGQGVTEAFF
TRBV7-2	15	-	TRBJ2-1	-	TGTGCCAGCAGCTTAACCCCGGGGACGTACAATGAGCAGTTCTTC	CASSLTPGTYNEQFF